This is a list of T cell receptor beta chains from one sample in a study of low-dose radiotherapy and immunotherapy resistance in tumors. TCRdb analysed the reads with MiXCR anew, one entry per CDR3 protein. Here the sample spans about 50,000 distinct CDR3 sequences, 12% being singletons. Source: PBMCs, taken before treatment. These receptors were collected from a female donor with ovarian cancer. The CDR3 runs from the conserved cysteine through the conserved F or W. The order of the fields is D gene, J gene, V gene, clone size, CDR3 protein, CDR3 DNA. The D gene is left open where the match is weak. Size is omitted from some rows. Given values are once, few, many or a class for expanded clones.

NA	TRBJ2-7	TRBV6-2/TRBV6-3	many	CASIIRDLSSYEQYF	TGTGCCAGCATCATCCGGGACCTTAGCTCCTACGAGCAGTACTTC
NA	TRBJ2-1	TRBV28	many	CASRSYRANEQFF	TGTGCCAGCAGGAGCTATCGGGCCAATGAGCAGTTCTTC
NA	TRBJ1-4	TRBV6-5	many	CASRETMGLDEKLFF	TGTGCCAGCAGGGAAACGATGGGGCTTGACGAAAAACTGTTTTTT
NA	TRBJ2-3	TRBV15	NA	CATRGLSTDTQYF	TGTGCCACCAGGGGGCTGAGCACAGATACGCAGTATTTT
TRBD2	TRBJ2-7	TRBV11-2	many	CASAGGASGTYEQYF	TGTGCCAGCGCTGGGGGGGCTAGCGGGACCTACGAGCAGTACTTC
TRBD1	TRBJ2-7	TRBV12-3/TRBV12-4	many	CASSSPGQGAYEQYF	TGTGCCAGCAGTTCACCGGGACAGGGCGCCTACGAGCAGTACTTC
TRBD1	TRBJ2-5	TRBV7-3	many	CASSPFGQGVGEETQYF	TGTGCCAGCAGCCCATTCGGACAGGGAGTGGGGGAAGAGACCCAGTACTTC
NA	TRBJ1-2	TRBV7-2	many	CASSFEGYGYTF	TGTGCCAGCAGCTTCGAAGGTTATGGCTACACCTTC
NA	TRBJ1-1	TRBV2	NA	CASSEEYNTEAFF	TGTGCCAGCAGTGAGGAGTACAACACTGAAGCTTTCTTT
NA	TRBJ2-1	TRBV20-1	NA	CSATLLAGSSYNEQFF	TGCAGTGCAACCCTACTGGCGGGGAGCTCCTACAATGAGCAGTTCTTC
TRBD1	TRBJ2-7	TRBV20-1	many	CSARDSSYEQYF	TGCAGTGCCCGGGACAGTTCCTACGAGCAGTACTTC
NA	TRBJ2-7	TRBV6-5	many	CASSPGVILSYEQYF	TGTGCCAGCAGCCCCGGGGTAATACTTTCCTACGAGCAGTACTTC
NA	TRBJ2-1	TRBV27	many	CASSTWGEPYNEQFF	TGTGCCAGCTCCACCTGGGGGGAACCCTACAATGAGCAGTTCTTC
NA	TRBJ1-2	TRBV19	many	CASSIQRQGNGYTF	TGTGCCAGTAGTATCCAACGGCAGGGGAACGGCTACACCTTC
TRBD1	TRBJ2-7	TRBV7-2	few	CASSYRTPGQLYEQYF	TGTGCCAGCAGCTACAGGACACCGGGACAGCTATACGAGCAGTACTTC
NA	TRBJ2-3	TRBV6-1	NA	CASSRVSDTQYF	TGTGCCAGCAGCCGAGTATCGGATACGCAGTATTTT
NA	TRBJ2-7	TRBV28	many	CASSLFSLEQYF	TGTGCCAGCAGTTTATTTTCCCTCGAGCAGTACTTC
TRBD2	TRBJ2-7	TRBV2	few	CASSKAGGAYEQYF	TGTGCCAGCAGTAAAGCGGGAGGGGCCTACGAGCAGTACTTC
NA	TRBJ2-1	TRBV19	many	CASSSGQLLYNEQFF	TGTGCCAGTAGTTCAGGACAGCTCCTCTACAATGAGCAGTTCTTC
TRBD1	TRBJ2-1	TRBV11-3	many	CASSSGTGGNEQFF	TGTGCCAGCAGCTCCGGGACAGGGGGCAATGAGCAGTTCTTC
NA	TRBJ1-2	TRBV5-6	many	CASSLPGTAYGYTF	TGTGCCAGCAGCTTGCCCGGGACGGCCTATGGCTACACCTTC
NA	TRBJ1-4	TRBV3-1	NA	CASRMEFGTNEKLFF	TGTGCCAGCCGAATGGAGTTTGGGACTAATGAAAAACTGTTTTTT
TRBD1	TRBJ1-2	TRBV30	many	CAWSTGLSNYGYTF	TGTGCCTGGTCGACAGGGTTATCCAACTATGGCTACACCTTC
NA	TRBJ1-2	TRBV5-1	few	CASSADRHSNYGYTF	TGCGCCAGCAGCGCGGACAGACACTCTAACTATGGCTACACCTTC
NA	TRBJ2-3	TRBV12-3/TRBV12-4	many	CASTLGDTQYF	TGTGCCAGCACTTTGGGAGATACGCAGTATTTT
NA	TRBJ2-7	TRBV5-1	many	CASTRYVGGEQYF	TGCGCCAGCACCCGGTATGTAGGGGGCGAGCAGTACTTC
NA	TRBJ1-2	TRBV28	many	CASIAPGMGGGYGYTF	TGTGCCAGCATCGCCCCGGGTATGGGAGGTGGCTATGGCTACACCTTC
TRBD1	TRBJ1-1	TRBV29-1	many	CSVEERGPTEAFF	TGCAGCGTTGAAGAAAGGGGGCCCACTGAAGCTTTCTTT
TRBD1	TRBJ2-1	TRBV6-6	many	CASRAGQGVVDEQFF	TGTGCCAGCAGGGCCGGACAGGGAGTTGTCGATGAGCAGTTCTTC
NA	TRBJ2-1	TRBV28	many	CASSPASGTYNEQFF	TGTGCCAGCAGCCCTGCCAGCGGGACATACAATGAGCAGTTCTTC
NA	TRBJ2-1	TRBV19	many	CASIIDWYSSYNEQFF	TGTGCCAGTATTATTGATTGGTACAGCTCCTACAATGAGCAGTTCTTC
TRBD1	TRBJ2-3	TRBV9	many	CASSADRESSTDTQYF	TGTGCCAGCAGCGCCGACAGGGAATCTAGCACAGATACGCAGTATTTT
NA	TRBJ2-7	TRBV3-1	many	CASSPRHEQYF	TGTGCCAGCAGCCCCCGACACGAGCAGTACTTC
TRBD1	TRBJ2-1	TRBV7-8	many	CASSTRQGRSSYNEQFF	TGTGCCAGCAGCACACGACAGGGGAGAAGCTCCTACAATGAGCAGTTCTTC
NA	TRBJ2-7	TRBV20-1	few	CSARQGNSYEQYF	TGCAGTGCTAGACAGGGAAACTCCTACGAGCAGTACTTC
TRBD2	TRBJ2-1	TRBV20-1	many	CSARGILAGEGDEQFF	TGCAGTGCTAGGGGGATTCTAGCGGGAGAAGGGGATGAGCAGTTCTTC
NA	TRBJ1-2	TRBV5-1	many	CASSPSRGVQGYTF	TGCGCCAGCAGCCCATCGCGCGGGGTACAAGGCTACACCTTC
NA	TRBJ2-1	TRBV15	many	CATSRERGGVFEQFF	TGTGCCACCAGCAGAGAGAGGGGCGGTGTGTTTGAGCAGTTCTTC
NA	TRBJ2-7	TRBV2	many	CASSGDSAEQYF	TGTGCCAGCAGCGGGGACTCTGCCGAGCAGTACTTC
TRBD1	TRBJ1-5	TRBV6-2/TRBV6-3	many	CATRGQGGNQPQHF	TGTGCCACCAGGGGACAGGGAGGCAATCAGCCCCAGCATTTT
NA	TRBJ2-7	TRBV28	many	CASSLNGKQYF	TGTGCCAGCAGTTTGAACGGGAAGCAGTACTTC
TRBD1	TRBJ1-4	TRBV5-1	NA	CASSPGTGSEKLFF	TGCGCCAGCAGCCCCGGGACAGGGTCTGAAAAACTGTTTTTT
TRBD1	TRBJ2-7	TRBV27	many	CASSLMGQSYEQYF	TGTGCCAGCAGTCTGATGGGACAGTCCTACGAGCAGTACTTC
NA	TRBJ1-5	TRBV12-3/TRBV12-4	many	CASSPPGLNSNQPQHF	TGTGCCAGCAGTCCACCGGGACTCAATAGCAATCAGCCCCAGCATTTT
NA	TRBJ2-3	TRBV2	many	CASYPAQTDTQYF	TGTGCCAGCTACCCGGCTCAAACAGATACGCAGTATTTT
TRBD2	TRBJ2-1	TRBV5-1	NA	CASRYGLAGDRDEQFF	TGCGCCAGCAGATACGGACTAGCGGGAGACCGCGATGAGCAGTTCTTC
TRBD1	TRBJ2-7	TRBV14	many	CASSLTGFYEQYF	TGTGCCAGCAGCCTGACAGGGTTCTACGAGCAGTACTTC
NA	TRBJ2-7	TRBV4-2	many	CASSPLGGVTYEQYF	TGTGCCAGCAGCCCTCTGGGCGGGGTTACCTACGAGCAGTACTTC